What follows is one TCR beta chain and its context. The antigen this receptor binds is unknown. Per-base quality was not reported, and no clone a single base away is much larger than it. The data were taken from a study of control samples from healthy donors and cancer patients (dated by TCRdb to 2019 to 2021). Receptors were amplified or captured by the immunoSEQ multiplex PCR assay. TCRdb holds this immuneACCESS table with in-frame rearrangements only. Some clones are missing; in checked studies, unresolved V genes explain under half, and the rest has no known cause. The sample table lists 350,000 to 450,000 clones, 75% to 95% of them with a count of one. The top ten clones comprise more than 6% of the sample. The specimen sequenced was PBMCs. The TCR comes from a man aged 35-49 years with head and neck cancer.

CDR3 reads: CASSEGTGGGSGANVLTF. The bases are TGTGCCAGCAGTGAAGGGACAGGGGGCGGGTCTGGGGCCAACGTCCTGACTTTC. The rearrangement combines TRBV2 with TRBJ2-6, and TRBD1 matches 11 of the central bases. The CDR3, cysteine through phenylalanine, is 18 amino acids long. Of all the DNA, just the CDR3 is kept, 54 bases in frame from base 1. CDR1 and CDR2, looked up from the germline V gene, are SNHLY and FYNNEI. Trimming accounts for 1 base at V and 1 base at J, while the number of junction bases matched to no gene is 3.